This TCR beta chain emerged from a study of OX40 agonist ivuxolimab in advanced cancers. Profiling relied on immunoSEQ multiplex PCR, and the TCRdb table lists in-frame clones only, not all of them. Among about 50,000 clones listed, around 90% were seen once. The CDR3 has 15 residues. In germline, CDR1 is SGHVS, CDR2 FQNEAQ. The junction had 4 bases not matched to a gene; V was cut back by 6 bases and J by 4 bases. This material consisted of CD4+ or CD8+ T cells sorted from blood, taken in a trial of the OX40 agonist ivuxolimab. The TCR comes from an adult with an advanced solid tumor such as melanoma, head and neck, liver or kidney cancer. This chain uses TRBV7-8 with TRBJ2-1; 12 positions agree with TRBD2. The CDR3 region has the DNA TGTGCCAGCAGATCACTAGCGGGGGGTTACAATGAGCAGTTCTTC. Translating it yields CASRSLAGGYNEQFF.